This TCR beta chain was observed in a study of blood T cell repertoires in COVID-19. Whole-study context: COVID-19 samples from acute and convalescent phases originated in the United States, Italy and Spain.

Authors' analysis steps: For nucleated cells, counts were estimated from reference gene primer amplification. Assay used: immunoSEQ multiplex PCR; TCRdb lists only in-frame clones, some missing. The V and J calls and clone size are taken from that table; D and trimming were inferred from the DNA. The sample comprises about 130,000 clones, 86% of which are singletons, and under 4.5% rests with the top ten. Participants' reported clinical history set cohort assignment. Recovered status applied to Cohort 3 donors who had two consecutive negative PCRs. It also applied to those with clearance or with symptom resolution. Germline V gene sequence: CDR1 SGHRS, CDR2 YFSETQ. The junction had 5 bases not matched to a gene; V was cut back by 3 bases and J by 0 bases. CDR3 size: 15 residues.

This chain links TRBV5-1 with TRBJ1-1; 7 bases fit TRBD1. Sequenced sample: PBMCs or T cells enriched from blood (not recorded which). This receptor was obtained from a man aged 45-65 years who had recovered from COVID-19. The DNA for the CDR3 is TGCGCCAGCAGCTATATACAGGGGATGAACACTGAAGCTTTCTTT. Its translation is CASSYIQGMNTEAFF.